Here is one T cell receptor (beta chain) with its context. Assay: immunoSEQ multiplex PCR; the TCRdb copy retains only in-frame clones and omits some. The repertoire consists of 55,000 to 90,000 clones, with about 90% occurring once and the leading ten covering around 2.3%. CDR1 is SNHLY, CDR2 FYNNEI, per germline. This CDR3 is 15 amino acids long. V was pared by 4 bases and J by 3 bases, with 12 bases between. The source of the sample is a study of OX40 agonist ivuxolimab in advanced cancers. The sample consisted of CD4+ or CD8+ T cells sorted from blood, taken in a trial of the OX40 agonist ivuxolimab. This TCR was sampled from an adult with an advanced solid tumor such as melanoma, head and neck, liver or kidney cancer. This chain links TRBV2 with TRBJ2-2; D might be TRBD2 (6 bases). CDR3 residues: CASSVGGRDTGELFF. The CDR3 region has the DNA TGTGCCAGCAGTGTTGGAGGGCGAGACACCGGGGAGCTGTTTTTT.